This T cell receptor beta chain came from a study of naive and memory T cell subsets. The table lists this clonotype with many counts. The antigen is undetermined. Both TRBC1 and TRBC2 were covered by a beta constant-region primer of two equimolar oligonucleotides. The ligated cDNA underwent four PCR rounds using SP2 and nested alpha and beta constant-region primers. An oligonucleotide with the SP2 primer and a 12-nucleotide UMI was ligated to the cDNA 3' end. TCRdb analysed the UMI-ligation and nested PCR reads with MiXCR anew, one entry per CDR3 protein. The repertoire has 95,000 to 110,000 distinct CDR3 sequences, approximately 14% of them found once; the top ten carry around 2.7%. Trimming left V 5 bases short and J 2 bases short, with 14 bases between. The length of the CDR3 is 15 residues. Germline-derived CDR1 and CDR2 are SGHVS and FNYEAQ. General study results and limits: Possibly reflecting memory cells re-expressing CD45RA, a few larger clonotypes occurred in naive repertoires, especially CD8. TCR counts from RNA may reflect activation-linked expression changes. In CD4 and CD8 cells, diversity dropped from naive through EMRA.

This TCR was recovered from a human donor in good health. Sequencing input: naive CD8+ T cells from blood. This chain links TRBV7-6 with TRBJ2-3; D gene unclear. The CDR3 loop reads CASSQRGGFTDTQYF. CDR3 DNA: TGTGCCAGCAGCCAACGCGGCGGTTTCACAGATACGCAGTATTTT.